A selection of T cell receptor beta chains follows, all from one sample in a study of blood T cell repertoires in COVID-19. Sequencing was performed with immunoSEQ multiplex PCR; in TCRdb, only in-frame clones are kept and a portion is missing. Among about 55,000 clones, roughly 90% were seen once, and the ten largest hold 8.5%. The sample was peripheral blood. The receptors come from a man in his fifties or sixties with active COVID-19. The CDR3 runs from the conserved cysteine through the conserved F or W. The D gene is left open where the match is weak. Not all rows give a size; the values are once, few, many and, for expanded clones, a class.

clone size	D gene	V gene	J gene	CDR3 protein	CDR3 DNA
once	TRBD2	TRBV2	TRBJ2-1	CASSASGTTHNEQFF	TGTGCCAGCAGTGCTAGCGGGACGACTCACAATGAGCAGTTCTTC
NA	NA	TRBV5-1	TRBJ2-1	CASSLIRGGYNEQFF	TGCGCCAGCAGCTTGATCCGGGGTGGATACAATGAGCAGTTCTTC
NA	TRBD1	TRBV30	TRBJ1-3	CAYTPTGGGNTIYF	TGTGCCTACACCCCGACAGGGGGTGGAAACACCATATATTTT
NA	TRBD1	TRBV12-5	TRBJ2-7	CASGSRTGRYEQYF	TGTGCTAGTGGTTCCCGGACAGGGCGATACGAGCAGTACTTC
NA	NA	TRBV3-1/TRBV3-2	TRBJ1-1	CASSQEYGQMNTEAFF	TGTGCCAGCAGCCAAGAATATGGACAGATGAACACTGAAGCTTTCTTT
NA	TRBD1	TRBV6-5	TRBJ2-7	CASSYNRDRGEQYF	TGTGCCAGCAGTTATAACCGGGACAGAGGCGAGCAGTACTTC
NA	TRBD2	TRBV27	TRBJ2-3	CASMNPGLITDTQYF	TGTGCCAGTATGAATCCGGGACTAATCACAGATACGCAGTATTTT
NA	NA	TRBV5-1	TRBJ2-4	CASSSLTGSNIQYF	TGCGCCAGCAGCTCGTTAACAGGATCAAACATTCAGTACTTC
NA	TRBD2	TRBV6-2/TRBV6-3	TRBJ2-7	CASSFPSRLAGTYEQYF	TGTGCCAGCAGTTTCCCATCTAGACTAGCGGGCACCTACGAGCAGTACTTC
NA	NA	TRBV28	TRBJ2-1	CASSLARSAQTLDEQFF	TGTGCCAGCAGTTTGGCCCGCTCGGCACAAACCCTAGATGAGCAGTTCTTC
NA	NA	TRBV18	TRBJ2-7	CASSLTSEQYF	TGTGCCAGCTCACTCACTAGCGAGCAGTACTTC
NA	TRBD2	TRBV3-1/TRBV3-2	TRBJ2-2	CASSQSRTSLDTGELFF	TGTGCCAGCAGCCAGTCGAGGACTAGTTTGGACACCGGGGAGCTGTTTTTT
NA	NA	TRBV5-1	TRBJ1-4	CASRFSGTNEKLFF	TGCGCCAGCAGATTTTCCGGGACTAATGAAAAACTGTTTTTT
NA	TRBD2	TRBV12-3/TRBV12-4	TRBJ2-1	CASKGLAIYEQFF	TGTGCCAGCAAGGGACTAGCGATCTATGAGCAGTTCTTC
NA	TRBD2	TRBV19	TRBJ2-5	CASSRPLAGYQETQYF	TGTGCCAGTAGTAGACCTTTAGCGGGCTACCAAGAGACCCAGTACTTC
NA	TRBD1	TRBV9	TRBJ1-2	CASTIGTGYGYTF	TGTGCCAGCACCATCGGGACAGGGTATGGCTACACCTTC
NA	NA	TRBV21-1	TRBJ2-2	CASSSPGQGLVGYTGELFF	TGTGCCAGCAGCTCACCGGGACAGGGCCTCGTAGGTTACACCGGGGAGCTGTTTTTT
NA	NA	TRBV29-1	TRBJ2-7	CSVRSSYEQYF	TGCAGCGTGAGGAGCTCCTACGAGCAGTACTTC